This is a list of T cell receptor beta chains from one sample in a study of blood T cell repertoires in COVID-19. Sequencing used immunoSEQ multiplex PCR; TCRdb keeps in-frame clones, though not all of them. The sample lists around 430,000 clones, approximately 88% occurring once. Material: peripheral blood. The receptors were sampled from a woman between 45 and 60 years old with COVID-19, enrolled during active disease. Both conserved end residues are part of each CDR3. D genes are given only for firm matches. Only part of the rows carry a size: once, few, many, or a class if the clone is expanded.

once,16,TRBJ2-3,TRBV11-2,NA,TGTGCCAGCAGCCCCGCCCCCCGGGGTACCACAGATACGCAGTATTTT,CASSPAPRGTTDTQYF
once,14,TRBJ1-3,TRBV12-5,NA,TGTGCTAGTGGTTTGACATATAACGGAAACACCATATATTTT,CASGLTYNGNTIYF
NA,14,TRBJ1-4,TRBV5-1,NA,TGCGCCAGCAGCTTGGCCAGGGCTAATGAAAAACTGTTTTTT,CASSLARANEKLFF
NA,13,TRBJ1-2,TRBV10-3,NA,TGTGCCATCAGTGGTCCCGGGGAGGGAGGCTACACCTTC,CAISGPGEGGYTF
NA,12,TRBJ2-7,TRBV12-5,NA,TGTGCTAGTGGGGTGGCAGACTACGAGCAGTACTTC,CASGVADYEQYF
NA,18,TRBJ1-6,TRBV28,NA,TGTGCCAGCAGTTGGTCGGGAATCTCCCGCTCCTATAATTCACCCCTCCACTTT,CASSWSGISRSYNSPLHF
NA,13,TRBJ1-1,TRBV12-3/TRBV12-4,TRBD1,TGTGCCAGCAGTCGAGGTAGGACAGGTGAAGCTTTCTTT,CASSRGRTGEAFF
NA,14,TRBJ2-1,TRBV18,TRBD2,TGTGCCAGCTCACCAAGCGGGGGGCCGGATGAGCAGTTCTTC,CASSPSGGPDEQFF
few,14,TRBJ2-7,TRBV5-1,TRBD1,TGCGCCAGCAGCTTAAGACAGGGAGCCTACGAGCAGTACTTC,CASSLRQGAYEQYF
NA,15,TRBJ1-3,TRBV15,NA,TGTGCCACCAGCGTTCGACTGAGCTCTGGAAACACCATATATTTT,CATSVRLSSGNTIYF
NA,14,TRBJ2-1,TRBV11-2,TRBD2,TGTGCCAGCAGCTCGGGGGGCTCCTACAATGAGCAGTTCTTC,CASSSGGSYNEQFF
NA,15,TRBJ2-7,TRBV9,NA,TGTGCCAGCAGCGCGGGGGGGACAGGGCCCTACGAGCAGTACTTC,CASSAGGTGPYEQYF
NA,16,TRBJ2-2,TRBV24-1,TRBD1,TGTGCCACCAGTGGAGTAGGGACAGGGGGTCCCGGGGAGCTGTTTTTT,CATSGVGTGGPGELFF
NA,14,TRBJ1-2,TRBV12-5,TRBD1,TGTGCTAGTGGTCCCGGGACAGACTCAGAAGGCTACACCTTC,CASGPGTDSEGYTF
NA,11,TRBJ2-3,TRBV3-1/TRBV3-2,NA,TGTGCCAGCAGCCAAACGGAGCCCCCAAGTTTT,CASSQTEPPSF
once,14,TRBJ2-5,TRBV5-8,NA,TGTGCCACCCGAGACAGAAGGGGGCAAGAGACCCAGTACTTC,CATRDRRGQETQYF
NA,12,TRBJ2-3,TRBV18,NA,TGTGCCAGCTCTCCTAGCACAGATACGCAGTATTTT,CASSPSTDTQYF
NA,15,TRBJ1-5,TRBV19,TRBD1,TGTGCCAGTAGCCATGGGGGGACAGTTGATCAGCCCCAGCATTTT,CASSHGGTVDQPQHF
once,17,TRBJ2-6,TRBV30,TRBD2,TGTGCCTGGAGTGTAGAGCGGGGGGTCCGTGGGGCCAACGTCCTGACTTTC,CAWSVERGVRGANVLTF
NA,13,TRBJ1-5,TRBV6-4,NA,TGTGCCAGCAGTGTTTCCAGAAATCAGCCCCAGCATTTT,CASSVSRNQPQHF
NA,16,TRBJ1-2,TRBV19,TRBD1,TGTGCCAGTAGTATAGATGGGCGGACAGGGACGGGTGGCTACACCTTC,CASSIDGRTGTGGYTF
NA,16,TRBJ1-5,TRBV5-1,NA,TGCGCCAGCAGCTTGGATGGACAGTTTAGCAATCAGCCCCAGCATTTT,CASSLDGQFSNQPQHF
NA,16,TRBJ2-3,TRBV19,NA,TGTGCCAGTAGTACCCGAACGGGAGCAGGCACAGATACGCAGTATTTT,CASSTRTGAGTDTQYF
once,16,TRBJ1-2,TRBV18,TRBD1,TGTGCCAGCTCAATAACGGGACAGAGTAATAGCTATGGCTACACCTTC,CASSITGQSNSYGYTF
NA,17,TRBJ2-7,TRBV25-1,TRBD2,TGTGCCAGCAGTATGAGGGAGGGGAATGATCGGTCCTACGAGCAGTACTTC,CASSMREGNDRSYEQYF
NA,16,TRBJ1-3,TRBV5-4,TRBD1,TGTGCCAGCAGCCCCGGGACAGGGGCCTCTGGAAACACCATATATTTT,CASSPGTGASGNTIYF
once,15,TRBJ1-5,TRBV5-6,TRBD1,TGTGCCAGCAGCTTACAGGGGGCTTTGAATCAGCCCCAGCATTTT,CASSLQGALNQPQHF
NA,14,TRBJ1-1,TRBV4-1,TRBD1,TGCGCCAGCAGCCAAGGACAGGGTTACCCTGAAGCTTTCTTT,CASSQGQGYPEAFF
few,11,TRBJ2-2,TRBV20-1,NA,TGCAGTGCTAGAGAGGGCAGGGAGCTGTTTTTT,CSAREGRELFF
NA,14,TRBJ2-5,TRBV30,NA,TGTGCCTGGAGCGCCGGAGGGGAGGTGGAGACCCAGTACTTC,CAWSAGGEVETQYF
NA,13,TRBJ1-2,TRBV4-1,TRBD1,TGCGCCAGCAGCACCGGGACAGGGAATGGCTACACCTTC,CASSTGTGNGYTF
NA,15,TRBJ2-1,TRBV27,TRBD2,TGTGCCAGCAGTTTAGACGCTAGCGGGTACAATGAGCAGTTCTTC,CASSLDASGYNEQFF
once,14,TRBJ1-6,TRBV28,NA,TGTGCCAGCGCGCCCTTTCCCTATAATTCACCCCTCCACTTT,CASAPFPYNSPLHF
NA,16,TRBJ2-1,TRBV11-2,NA,TGTGCCAGCAGCCTAGGCCCCGGGACAACCAACAATGAGCAGTTCTTC,CASSLGPGTTNNEQFF
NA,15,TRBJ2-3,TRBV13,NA,TGTGCCAGCAGCCCCCGAACATTACCCACAGATACGCAGTATTTT,CASSPRTLPTDTQYF
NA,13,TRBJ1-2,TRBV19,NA,TGTGCCAGTAGGGACTCAACCGGCTATGGCTACACCTTC,CASRDSTGYGYTF
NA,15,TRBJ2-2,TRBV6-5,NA,TGTGCCAGCAGCTTACAGGTTACGGGCACCGGGGAGCTGTTTTTT,CASSLQVTGTGELFF
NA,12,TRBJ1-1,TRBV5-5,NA,TGTGCCAGCAGCTGGACAGACGCGAAAGCTTTCTTT,CASSWTDAKAFF
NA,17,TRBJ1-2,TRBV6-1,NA,TGTGCCAGCAGTGATGGTTTAGTGAAAGCCTCGAACTATGGCTACACCTTC,CASSDGLVKASNYGYTF
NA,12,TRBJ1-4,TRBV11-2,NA,TGTGCCAGCAGCTTAGTTGGCGAAAAACTGTTTTTT,CASSLVGEKLFF
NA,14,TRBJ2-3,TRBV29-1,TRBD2,TGCAGCGTTGAACAGCGGGGGGGCACAGATACGCAGTATTTT,CSVEQRGGTDTQYF
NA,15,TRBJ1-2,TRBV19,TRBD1,TGTGCCAGTAGTGGCCGCGACAGGGCACTGTATGGCTACACCTTC,CASSGRDRALYGYTF
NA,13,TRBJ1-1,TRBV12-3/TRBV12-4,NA,TGTGCCAGCAGCCCCCTTACAGGGAGTGAAGCTTTCTTT,CASSPLTGSEAFF
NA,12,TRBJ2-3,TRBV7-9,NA,TGTGCCAGCAACCAAGGAGGAGATACGCAGTATTTT,CASNQGGDTQYF
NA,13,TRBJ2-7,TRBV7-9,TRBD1,TGTGCCAGCAGCGCGGACAGGGGGGACGAGCAGTACTTC,CASSADRGDEQYF
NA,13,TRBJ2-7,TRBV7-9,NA,TGTGCCAGCAGCTTCGGTAGATCCTACGAGCAGTACTTC,CASSFGRSYEQYF
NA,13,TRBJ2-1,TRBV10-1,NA,TGCGCCAGCAGTGAGCATAATCGGGATGAGCAGTTCTTC,CASSEHNRDEQFF
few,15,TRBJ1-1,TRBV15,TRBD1,TGTGCCACCAGCGGGGGACAGGCGGAGAACACTGAAGCTTTCTTT,CATSGGQAENTEAFF